The clone carrying this TCR beta chain was counted once. These data come from a study of blood T cell repertoires in COVID-19. Whole-study context: From T cells, B-cell-depleted T cells, or PBMCs came the material, which was cDNA or gDNA.

V was pared by 3 bases and J by 4 bases, with 20 bases between. Germline-derived CDR1 and CDR2 are SGHTA and FQGNSA. The CDR3 runs 17 residues. Profiled with immunoSEQ multiplex PCR; TCRdb holds only in-frame clones, not every one. The table lists about 220,000 clones, around 80% of them singletons. The V call is TRBV7-2, the J call TRBJ2-3, with D possibly TRBD2 on 7 matching bases. Material: peripheral blood. The receptor was isolated from a woman in her 70s with acute or convalescent COVID-19. CDR3 protein: CASSLYARGAGADTQYF. The CDR3 DNA sequence: TGTGCCAGCAGCTTGTATGCTAGGGGGGCGGGGGCAGATACGCAGTATTTT.